This T cell receptor beta chain is from a study of blood T cell repertoires in COVID-19. About the study: Samples of COVID-19 (acute and convalescent) were obtained from the United States, Italy and Spain. T cells, B-cell-depleted T cells, or PBMCs provided the cDNA or gDNA that served as material.

The data were produced by immunoSEQ multiplex PCR, yet TCRdb's version contains in-frame clones alone and is incomplete. The sample includes 140,000 or so clones, around three quarters of them seen just once. This clone was observed a handful of times. V gave up 1 base and J gave up 2 bases, with 10 bases separating them. The CDR3 loop spans 14 amino acids. Germline CDR1 reads SGHNT; CDR2 reads YYREEE (reference sequence). The source is a man between 45 and 60 years old with active or convalescent COVID-19. The sample taken for sequencing was peripheral blood. The chain has TRBV5-4 and TRBJ2-7, with D uncertain. Here the CDR3 reads CASSLSPVAYEQYF. The CDR3 coding sequence is TGTGCCAGCAGCTTGAGCCCCGTTGCCTACGAGCAGTACTTC. The full variable domain, in which reference TRBV5-4 and TRBJ2-7 provide the parts outside the CDR3, is ETGVTQSPTHLIKTRGQQVTLRCSSQSGHNTVSWYQQALGQGPQFIFQYYREEENGRGNFPPRFSGLQFPNYSSELNVNALELDDSALYLCASSLSPVAYEQYFGPGTRLTVT.